This is a list of T cell receptor beta chains from one sample in a study of blood T cell repertoires in COVID-19. Assay: immunoSEQ multiplex PCR; the TCRdb copy retains only in-frame clones and omits some. Of about 260,000 clones listed, about 89% were seen once; the top ten hold about 8.8%. Sample: peripheral blood. Receptor source: a man aged 35 to 55 with active or convalescent COVID-19. The CDR3 runs from the conserved cysteine through the conserved F or W. The order of the fields is V gene, D gene, clone size, J gene, CDR3 DNA, CDR3 protein. The D gene is left open where the match is weak. The size of a clone is reported for some rows only, either as once, few or many, or as a class for expanded clones.

v_gene: TRBV27
d_gene: NA
abundance: NA
j_gene: TRBJ2-5
CDR3nt: TGTGCCAGCAGTTTCCAGAGGAGAGAGACCCAGTACTTC
CDR3aa: CASSFQRRETQYF

v_gene: TRBV5-1
d_gene: NA
abundance: NA
j_gene: TRBJ1-4
CDR3nt: TGCGCCAGCAGCCTCGGGAATGGACCATCCGAAAAACTGTTTTTT
CDR3aa: CASSLGNGPSEKLFF

v_gene: TRBV9
d_gene: TRBD2
abundance: NA
j_gene: TRBJ2-7
CDR3nt: TGTGCCAGCAGCGTAGCTACAGCGGGACCCAAGTACTTC
CDR3aa: CASSVATAGPKYF

v_gene: TRBV6-6
d_gene: TRBD1
abundance: NA
j_gene: TRBJ2-2
CDR3nt: TGTGCCAGCAGTCAACAGGGGGCCGGCGGGGAGCTGTTTTTT
CDR3aa: CASSQQGAGGELFF

v_gene: TRBV2
d_gene: NA
abundance: NA
j_gene: TRBJ2-7
CDR3nt: TGTGCCAGCAGTGAACCGGGGGCCTACGAGCAGTACTTC
CDR3aa: CASSEPGAYEQYF

v_gene: TRBV3-1/TRBV3-2
d_gene: TRBD1
abundance: NA
j_gene: TRBJ1-2
CDR3nt: TGTGCCGGCAGTGTAGGAGCAGGGGGCGCGAGCTATGGCTACACCTTC
CDR3aa: CAGSVGAGGASYGYTF

v_gene: TRBV29-1
d_gene: NA
abundance: once
j_gene: TRBJ2-3
CDR3nt: TGCAGCGTTGAAGTAGGGGCAGATACGCAGTATTTT
CDR3aa: CSVEVGADTQYF

v_gene: TRBV5-1
d_gene: TRBD2
abundance: NA
j_gene: TRBJ2-3
CDR3nt: TGCGCCAGCAGCTTGGCCGGGACTAGCGGGACCGATACGCAGTATTTT
CDR3aa: CASSLAGTSGTDTQYF

v_gene: TRBV18
d_gene: TRBD1
abundance: NA
j_gene: TRBJ1-1
CDR3nt: TGTGCCAGCTCACCACTACAATCGGGACAGGGGAACACTGAAGCTTTCTTT
CDR3aa: CASSPLQSGQGNTEAFF

v_gene: TRBV7-3
d_gene: TRBD1
abundance: NA
j_gene: TRBJ1-1
CDR3nt: TGTGCCAGCAGTTCCGGGACAGTGAACACTGAAGCTTTCTTT
CDR3aa: CASSSGTVNTEAFF

v_gene: TRBV7-3
d_gene: NA
abundance: NA
j_gene: TRBJ2-1
CDR3nt: TGTGCCAGCAGCCCTTCAGGAGGGGTAAATGAGCAGTTCTTC
CDR3aa: CASSPSGGVNEQFF

v_gene: TRBV4-2
d_gene: NA
abundance: NA
j_gene: TRBJ2-7
CDR3nt: TGTGCCAGCAGCCAACCCGGGAGAACCTACGAGCAGTACTTC
CDR3aa: CASSQPGRTYEQYF

v_gene: TRBV27
d_gene: NA
abundance: NA
j_gene: TRBJ2-1
CDR3nt: TGTGCCAGCAGCGCTAATTCCTACAATGAGCAGTTCTTC
CDR3aa: CASSANSYNEQFF

v_gene: TRBV9
d_gene: NA
abundance: NA
j_gene: TRBJ2-3
CDR3nt: TGTGCCAGCAGCGCTCAAACTAGCACAGATACGCAGTATTTT
CDR3aa: CASSAQTSTDTQYF

v_gene: TRBV27
d_gene: NA
abundance: NA
j_gene: TRBJ2-7
CDR3nt: TGTGCCAGCAAAAAACAGGACATCTCCTACGAGCAGTACTTC
CDR3aa: CASKKQDISYEQYF

v_gene: TRBV5-4
d_gene: NA
abundance: NA
j_gene: TRBJ2-7
CDR3nt: TGTGCCAGCAGCGTCTACAGTTCCCTCTCCTACGAGCAGTACTTC
CDR3aa: CASSVYSSLSYEQYF

v_gene: TRBV5-4
d_gene: TRBD1
abundance: NA
j_gene: TRBJ2-7
CDR3nt: TGTGCCAGCAGCTTGGTATATGGGACAGGGGCTAACGAGCAGTACTTC
CDR3aa: CASSLVYGTGANEQYF

v_gene: TRBV10-1
d_gene: NA
abundance: NA
j_gene: TRBJ2-2
CDR3nt: TGCGCCAGCACCCCGGGGGGCCACTGGGAGAACACCGGGGAGCTGTTTTTT
CDR3aa: CASTPGGHWENTGELFF

v_gene: TRBV19
d_gene: NA
abundance: NA
j_gene: TRBJ1-4
CDR3nt: TGTGCCAGTAGTACCCGTGGGGGACACACAAATGAAAAACTGTTTTTT
CDR3aa: CASSTRGGHTNEKLFF

v_gene: TRBV11-1
d_gene: TRBD2
abundance: NA
j_gene: TRBJ2-1
CDR3nt: TGTGCCAGCAGCGGACGACTAGCGAGCTCCTACAATGAGCAGTTCTTC
CDR3aa: CASSGRLASSYNEQFF

v_gene: TRBV29-1
d_gene: TRBD1
abundance: NA
j_gene: TRBJ1-5
CDR3nt: TGCAGCGTTACGGGACAGGGTTACGGGCAGCCCCAGCATTTT
CDR3aa: CSVTGQGYGQPQHF

v_gene: TRBV9
d_gene: TRBD1
abundance: NA
j_gene: TRBJ1-2
CDR3nt: TGTGCCAGCAGCGATCCCCCCGGGACAGGCCTCAATAAATATTATGGCTACACCTTC
CDR3aa: CASSDPPGTGLNKYYGYTF

v_gene: TRBV12-3/TRBV12-4
d_gene: TRBD1
abundance: NA
j_gene: TRBJ1-5
CDR3nt: TGTGCCAGCGGACAGGACGTACAGCCCCAGCATTTT
CDR3aa: CASGQDVQPQHF

v_gene: TRBV5-1
d_gene: TRBD1
abundance: NA
j_gene: TRBJ1-6
CDR3nt: TGCGCCAGCAGCTTTAACAGGGGGTCAAATTCACCCCTCCACTTT
CDR3aa: CASSFNRGSNSPLHF

v_gene: TRBV5-5
d_gene: TRBD2
abundance: NA
j_gene: TRBJ2-1
CDR3nt: TGTGCCAGCAGCCAGAAGCTTAGCGGGAGTAATTTTTATTCCTACAATGAGCAGTTCTTC
CDR3aa: CASSQKLSGSNFYSYNEQFF